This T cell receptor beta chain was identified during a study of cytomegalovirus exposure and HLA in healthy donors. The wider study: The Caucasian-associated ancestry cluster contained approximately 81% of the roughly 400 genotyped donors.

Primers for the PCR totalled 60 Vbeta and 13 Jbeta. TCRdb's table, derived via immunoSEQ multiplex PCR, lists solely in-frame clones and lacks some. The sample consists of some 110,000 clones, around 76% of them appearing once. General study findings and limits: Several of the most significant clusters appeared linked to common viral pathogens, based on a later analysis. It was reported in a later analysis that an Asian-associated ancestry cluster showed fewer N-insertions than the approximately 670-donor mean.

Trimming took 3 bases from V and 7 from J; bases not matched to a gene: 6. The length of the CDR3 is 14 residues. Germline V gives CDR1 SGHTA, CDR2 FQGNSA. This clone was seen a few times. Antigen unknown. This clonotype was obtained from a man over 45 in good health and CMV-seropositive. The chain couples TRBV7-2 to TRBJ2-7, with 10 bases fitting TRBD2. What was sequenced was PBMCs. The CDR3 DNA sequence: TGTGCCAGCAGCTTTCTAGCGGGGGCGAGGGAGCAGTACTTC. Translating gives CASSFLAGAREQYF.